Listed below are T cell receptor beta chains from one sample, sequenced in a study of blood T cell repertoires in COVID-19. Here immunoSEQ multiplex PCR was the method, and the copy in TCRdb shows in-frame clones only, minus some. The sample yields about 140,000 clones, 75% to 90% seen once. The sequencing sample was made of peripheral blood. The receptors were sampled from a man in his sixties with active or convalescent COVID-19. CDR3s include the opening cysteine and the closing phenylalanine or tryptophan. The order of the fields is CDR3 DNA, CDR3 protein, J gene, D gene, V gene, clone size. D genes are given only for firm matches. The listing skips clone size in some rows; elsewhere it reads once, few, many or a size class.

CDR3 DNA: TGTGCCAGCAGTTTCAGTGGTAGCAATCAGCCCCAGCATTTT; CDR3 protein: CASSFSGSNQPQHF; J gene: TRBJ1-5; D gene: NA; V gene: TRBV28; clone size: NA
CDR3 DNA: TGTGCCAGCAGCCGGTCCAACTATGGCTACACCTTC; CDR3 protein: CASSRSNYGYTF; J gene: TRBJ1-2; D gene: NA; V gene: TRBV28; clone size: NA
CDR3 DNA: TGTGCCAGCAGCCACCCCTCTGGACAGACCGAGGAGCAGTTCTTC; CDR3 protein: CASSHPSGQTEEQFF; J gene: TRBJ2-1; D gene: NA; V gene: TRBV9; clone size: NA
CDR3 DNA: TGTGCCAGTAGTATAGGAGCGAGTGGTAATCAGCCCCAGCATTTT; CDR3 protein: CASSIGASGNQPQHF; J gene: TRBJ1-5; D gene: NA; V gene: TRBV19; clone size: NA
CDR3 DNA: TGTGCCAGCAGCTTAGGCGGCAGCTCTGGGGCCAACGTCCTGACTTTC; CDR3 protein: CASSLGGSSGANVLTF; J gene: TRBJ2-6; D gene: NA; V gene: TRBV7-9; clone size: NA
CDR3 DNA: TGCGCCAGCAGCCAAGATCTGCTAAGGCAGGGTGGAGGAAACACCATATATTTT; CDR3 protein: CASSQDLLRQGGGNTIYF; J gene: TRBJ1-3; D gene: NA; V gene: TRBV4-3; clone size: once
CDR3 DNA: TGTGCCAGCAGCAAGGGGGACCTAACCTACGTGCAGTACTTC; CDR3 protein: CASSKGDLTYVQYF; J gene: TRBJ2-7; D gene: NA; V gene: TRBV7-2; clone size: NA
CDR3 DNA: TGTGCCAGCAGCTTAGGGGGACAGGTTGCGGATGGCTACACCTTC; CDR3 protein: CASSLGGQVADGYTF; J gene: TRBJ1-2; D gene: TRBD1; V gene: TRBV7-2; clone size: NA
CDR3 DNA: TGTGCCAGTAGGGTTGACAGGGGGCGTGCGAATCAGCCCCAGCATTTT; CDR3 protein: CASRVDRGRANQPQHF; J gene: TRBJ1-5; D gene: TRBD1; V gene: TRBV19; clone size: NA
CDR3 DNA: TGCGCCAGCAGCCCCAGCCAGGGCGAAAACTATGGCTACACCTTC; CDR3 protein: CASSPSQGENYGYTF; J gene: TRBJ1-2; D gene: NA; V gene: TRBV4-1; clone size: NA
CDR3 DNA: TGTGCCAGCAGCCGCCGGGACAGGTCGTCCTACGAGCAGTACTTC; CDR3 protein: CASSRRDRSSYEQYF; J gene: TRBJ2-7; D gene: TRBD1; V gene: TRBV5-4; clone size: NA
CDR3 DNA: TGTGCCAGCAGCTCGGACAGCCTCTCCTACGAGCAGTACTTC; CDR3 protein: CASSSDSLSYEQYF; J gene: TRBJ2-7; D gene: NA; V gene: TRBV9; clone size: once
CDR3 DNA: TGTGCCAGCAGCCAAGGTCCTCTAGTACCAGAGACCCAGTACTTC; CDR3 protein: CASSQGPLVPETQYF; J gene: TRBJ2-5; D gene: NA; V gene: TRBV3-1/TRBV3-2; clone size: NA
CDR3 DNA: TGTGCCAGCAGTCTGCGACAGGAGCTAGGGTTCATTCAGCCCCAGCATTTT; CDR3 protein: CASSLRQELGFIQPQHF; J gene: TRBJ1-5; D gene: NA; V gene: TRBV28; clone size: NA
CDR3 DNA: TGTGCCAGCAGTGAAAGGGGAGCGGGAATCTCCTATAATTCACCCCTCCACTTT; CDR3 protein: CASSERGAGISYNSPLHF; J gene: TRBJ1-6; D gene: NA; V gene: TRBV6-1; clone size: once
CDR3 DNA: TGTGCCAGCAGCTTGGGGGGCACAGCGGCCAAAAACATTCAGTACTTC; CDR3 protein: CASSLGGTAAKNIQYF; J gene: TRBJ2-4; D gene: NA; V gene: TRBV5-6; clone size: NA
CDR3 DNA: TGTGCCAGCAGTGACCTCTCGGGCAATCAGCCCCAGCATTTT; CDR3 protein: CASSDLSGNQPQHF; J gene: TRBJ1-5; D gene: NA; V gene: TRBV2; clone size: NA
CDR3 DNA: TGTGCCATCAGTGGTGGCGGGAGCCACAATGAGCAGTTCTTC; CDR3 protein: CAISGGGSHNEQFF; J gene: TRBJ2-1; D gene: TRBD2; V gene: TRBV10-3; clone size: NA
CDR3 DNA: TGTGCCAGCAGCAAGGCGGGGGGCAATCAGCCCCAGCATTTT; CDR3 protein: CASSKAGGNQPQHF; J gene: TRBJ1-5; D gene: NA; V gene: TRBV6-2/TRBV6-3; clone size: few
CDR3 DNA: TGCAGCGTACAACCTTCGAACACCGGGGAGCTGTTTTTT; CDR3 protein: CSVQPSNTGELFF; J gene: TRBJ2-2; D gene: NA; V gene: TRBV29-1; clone size: NA
CDR3 DNA: TGTGCCAGCAGTTACTCGGCGGGGCTGGGAGCTCAGCCCCAGCATTTT; CDR3 protein: CASSYSAGLGAQPQHF; J gene: TRBJ1-5; D gene: NA; V gene: TRBV6-6; clone size: NA